The clone carrying this T cell receptor (beta chain) was counted between two and nine times. Its antigen is currently unknown. Researchers made TCR cDNA using 5'RACE template switching, and this step added a universal primer site and UMIs. TCRdb reprocessed the 5' RACE reads with MiXCR, giving one entry per CDR3 protein. The sample holds 150,000 to 200,000 distinct CDR3 sequences, 7% to 10% seen once. This specimen comes from a study of T cells after yellow fever vaccination. Germline V gene sequence: CDR1 MNHEY, CDR2 SVGAGI. V was shortened by 0 bases and J by 2 bases, with 8 bases between the two germline ends. The CDR3 runs 15 residues. Study-wide results and limits: Researchers cautioned that FACS-sorted repertoires could harbor abundant clonotypes contaminating from the bulk population. Once the booster was given, most primary-vaccination clones reappeared, at approximately 97% for CD4 and around 90% for CD8. Clonotypes appearing in both CD4 and CD8 compartments existed, and their share was small.

The TCR comes from a man between 18 and 29 years old who received the YFV17D yellow fever vaccine. V and J are TRBV6-5 and TRBJ2-1; D is uncertain. The sequencing here drew on CD8+ T cells sorted from PBMCs, taken 45 days after the yellow fever booster vaccination. The CDR3 region has the DNA TGTGCCAGCAGTTACTCCGGCTCTGCCTACAATGAGCAGTTCTTC. Encoded protein: CASSYSGSAYNEQFF.